This passage covers 15 T cell receptor beta chains from one sample sequenced in a study of T cells after yellow fever vaccination. TCRdb redid the calling of the 5' RACE reads with MiXCR, one entry per CDR3 protein. The repertoire has hundreds of thousands of distinct CDR3 sequences, about 3.5% of them found once; the top ten carry 23%. Sample: PBMCs, taken on the day of the yellow fever booster vaccination. These receptors were obtained from a young man who received the YFV17D yellow fever vaccine.

The V gene is TRBV5-1, the J gene TRBJ1-1; D remains unclear. CDR3 length: 13 residues. V dropped 0 bases and J dropped 4 bases, with 7 bases sitting between them. CDR1 SGHRS and CDR2 YFSETQ come from the germline V gene. The CDR3 loop is CASSLAEGTEAFF. The CDR3 DNA follows: TGCGCCAGCAGCTTGGCGGAGGGCACTGAAGCTTTCTTT.

This clonotype occurred many times. The V call is TRBV15, the J call TRBJ2-2; a possible D gene is TRBD1 (6 bases). CDR1 and CDR2 (germline): LNHNV, YYDKDF (reference sequence). V lost 5 bases to trimming and J lost 4 bases, with 14 bases between them. The CDR3 runs 15 residues. CDR3 amino acids: CATSQTGGVTGELFF. In DNA, the CDR3 is TGTGCCACCAGCCAGACAGGTGGGGTCACCGGGGAGCTGTTTTTT.

The sample holds many counts of this clonotype. V usage is TRBV5-6 and J usage is TRBJ2-3, with 11 bases that match TRBD2. Germline-derived CDR1 and CDR2 are SGHDT and YYEEEE. The CDR3 runs to 16 residues. The J segment lost 2 bases and the V segment lost 4 bases, leaving 6 bases of the junction unmatched. This chain's CDR3 is CASSPSGGRDTDTQYF. CDR3 DNA sequence: TGTGCCAGCAGCCCTAGCGGGGGGCGGGACACAGATACGCAGTATTTT.

The table lists this clonotype with many counts. The chain recombines TRBV7-3 with TRBJ1-1; D not resolved. Trimming removed 2 bases at V and 7 bases at J, with 17 bases between. The CDR3 loop spans 15 amino acids. In germline, CDR1 is SGHTA, CDR2 FQGTGA. CDR3 in DNA: TGTGCCAGCAGCTTAGATCCCAGCCCTCCCCGTGAAGCTTTCTTT. Its protein is CASSLDPSPPREAFF.

This rearrangement joins TRBV28 to TRBJ2-1, with a possible D match to TRBD1 (6 bases). Trimming shortened V by 5 bases and J by 13 bases, and 15 bases separated the two germline ends. This CDR3 has 12 residues. Germline V CDR1 and CDR2: MDHEN, SYDVKM. The CDR3 DNA reads TGTGCCAGCAGTCTACAACAGGGACAACAGTTCTTC. As protein: CASSLQQGQQFF.

This clonotype has a count of ten or more. V and J are TRBV7-9 and TRBJ1-5; D remains ambiguous. This CDR3 spans 14 amino acids. V dropped 3 bases and J dropped 3 bases, with 9 bases sitting between them. Germline CDR1 and CDR2: SEHNR and FQNEAQ (reference sequence). CDR3 loop: CASSFSDTNQPQHF. The CDR3 DNA is TGTGCCAGCAGCTTTAGTGACACCAATCAGCCCCAGCATTTT.

The table lists this clonotype with many counts. The chain carries TRBV6-6 and TRBJ2-5; 11 positions agree with TRBD1. The CDR3 extends over 16 amino acids. The V gene's germline CDR1 is MNHNY and CDR2 SVGAGI (reference sequence). Germline trimming cut 6 bases from V and 4 bases from J; bases unmatched to any gene: 10. In DNA form, the CDR3 reads TGTGCCAGCAGAGCGCCCGGGACAGGGGGAATAGAGACCCAGTACTTC. Protein: CASRAPGTGGIETQYF.

This clonotype occurred a few times. This sequence joins TRBV7-2 and TRBJ2-5; no clear D gene. V was trimmed by 5 bases and J by 9 bases, leaving 16 bases between them. CDR1 and CDR2 from the germline V gene are SGHTA and FQGNSA. This CDR3 is 13 amino acids long. The CDR3 is CASSLQVTAAQYF. The CDR3 region has the DNA TGTGCCAGCAGCCTTCAGGTGACCGCGGCCCAGTACTTC.

The table lists this clonotype with a few counts. The chain employs TRBV7-3 and TRBJ2-5; a weak D match, TRBD2 (6 bases). The CDR3 loop spans 15 amino acids. V shed 1 base and J shed 5 bases, with 14 bases lying between them. Per germline, CDR1 SGHTA and CDR2 FQGTGA. The CDR3 DNA reads as TGTGCCAGCAGCTTAAGTGGGGGGTCGAGGGAGACCCAGTACTTC. It specifies CASSLSGGSRETQYF.

This clonotype has a count of ten or more. This CDR3 is CASSYSRRAGNTIYF. The CDR3 DNA reads as TGTGCCAGCAGTTACTCACGCAGGGCCGGAAACACCATATATTTT. The chain uses TRBV6-5 and TRBJ1-3; D may be TRBD1 (5 bases). Trimming pared 0 bases from V and 4 bases from J, leaving 10 bases between. Germline V gives CDR1 MNHEY, CDR2 SVGAGI. This CDR3 has 15 amino acids.

This clonotype has only a few counts. The chain joins TRBV18 to TRBJ1-5; TRBD1 aligns across 8 bases. The CDR3 runs to 13 residues. Per the germline V gene, CDR1 is KGHSH and CDR2 is LQKENI. With V trimmed by 4 bases and J by 5 bases, 1 base remained unmatched. Here the CDR3 DNA reads TGTGCCAGCTCACAACAGGGGGATCAGCCCCAGCATTTT. This gives the protein CASSQQGDQPQHF.

This clonotype appeared a few times. The chain carries TRBV6-1 and TRBJ2-2; TRBD2 is a possible D gene (7 bases). V gave up 2 bases and J gave up 4 bases, with 14 bases separating them. The CDR3 is 16 amino acids. Germline assignment: CDR1 MNHNS and CDR2 SASEGT. The CDR3 region has the DNA TGTGCCAGCAGTGAATGGGGGGGGGCGGGCACCGGGGAGCTGTTTTTT. The encoded protein is CASSEWGGAGTGELFF.

There are a few counts of this clonotype. The chain recombines TRBV7-9 with TRBJ2-2, with TRBD1 as a possible D gene (6 bases). Per the germline V gene, CDR1 is SEHNR and CDR2 is FQNEAQ (reference sequence). The CDR3 contains 16 residues. Trimming took 4 bases from V and 5 from J, leaving 17 bases between them. For the CDR3, the DNA is TGTGCCAGCAGCTCCGGCCGGGACACTAGAACCGGGGAGCTGTTTTTT. Translation: CASSSGRDTRTGELFF.

The chain couples TRBV4-1 to TRBJ2-7, with 8 bases that match TRBD2. This CDR3 has 14 amino acids. Per the germline V gene, CDR1 is MGHRA and CDR2 is YSYEKL. Trimming removed 6 bases from V and 1 base from J; junction bases left unmatched: 5. The CDR3, as DNA: TGCGCCAGCAGGGCGGGGGGACTATCCTACGAGCAGTACGTC. Its protein is CASRAGGLSYEQYV.

This clonotype was seen repeatedly, ten times or more. The V and J genes are TRBV7-2 and TRBJ1-5; a weak D match, TRBD1 (6 bases). The CDR3 has 15 residues. Germline-derived CDR1 and CDR2 are SGHTA and FQGNSA. Trimming cost V 1 base and J 6 bases, with 13 bases left between them. The CDR3 here is CASSLVGGQGQPQHF. DNA for the CDR3: TGTGCCAGCAGCTTAGTCGGGGGGCAGGGTCAGCCCCAGCATTTT.